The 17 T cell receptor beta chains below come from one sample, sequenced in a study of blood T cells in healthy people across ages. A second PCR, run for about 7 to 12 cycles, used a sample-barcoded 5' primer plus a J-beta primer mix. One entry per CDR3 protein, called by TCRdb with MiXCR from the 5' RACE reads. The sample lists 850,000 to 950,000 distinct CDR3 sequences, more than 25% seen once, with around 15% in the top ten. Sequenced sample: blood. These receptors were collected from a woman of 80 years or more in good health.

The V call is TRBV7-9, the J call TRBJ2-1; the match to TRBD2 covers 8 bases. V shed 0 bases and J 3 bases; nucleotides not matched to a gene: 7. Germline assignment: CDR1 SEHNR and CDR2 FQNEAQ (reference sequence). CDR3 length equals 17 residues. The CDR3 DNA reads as TGTGCCAGCAGCTTAGCGAGGAACAGCGGGAGCTACAATGAGCAGTTCTTC. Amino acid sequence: CASSLARNSGSYNEQFF.

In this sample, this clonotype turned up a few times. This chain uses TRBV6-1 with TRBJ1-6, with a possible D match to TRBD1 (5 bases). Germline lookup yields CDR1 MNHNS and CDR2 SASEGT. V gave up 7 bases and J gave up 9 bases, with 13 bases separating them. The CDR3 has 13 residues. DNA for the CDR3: TGTGCCAGCAAGGAGGGGAACAGTTCACCCCTCCACTTT. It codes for CASKEGNSSPLHF.

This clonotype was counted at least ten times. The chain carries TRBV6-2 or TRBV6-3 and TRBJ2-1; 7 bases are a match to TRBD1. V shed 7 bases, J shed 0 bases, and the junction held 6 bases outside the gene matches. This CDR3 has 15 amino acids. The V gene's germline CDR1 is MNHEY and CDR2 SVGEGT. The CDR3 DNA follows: TGTGCCAGCACCGCAGGGGGAAGCTCCTACAATGAGCAGTTCTTC. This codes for CASTAGGSSYNEQFF.

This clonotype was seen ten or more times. CDR3 sequence: CASSSDRVQETQYF. CDR3 nucleotides: TGTGCCAGCAGCTCCGACAGGGTGCAAGAGACCCAGTACTTC. The gene calls are TRBV7-2 and TRBJ2-5; 7 positions agree with TRBD1. The CDR3 sequence is 14 residues long. Germline V gene lookup returns CDR1 SGHTA and CDR2 FQGNSA. The trim removed 4 bases at V and 2 bases at J, leaving 4 bases unmatched.

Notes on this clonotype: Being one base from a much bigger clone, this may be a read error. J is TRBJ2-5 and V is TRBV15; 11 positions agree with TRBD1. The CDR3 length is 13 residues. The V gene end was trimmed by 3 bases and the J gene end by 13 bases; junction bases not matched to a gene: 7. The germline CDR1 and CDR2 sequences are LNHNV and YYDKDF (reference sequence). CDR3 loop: CATSRDRGQKRYF. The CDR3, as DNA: TGTGCCACCAGCAGGGACAGGGGGCAGAAACGGTACTTC.

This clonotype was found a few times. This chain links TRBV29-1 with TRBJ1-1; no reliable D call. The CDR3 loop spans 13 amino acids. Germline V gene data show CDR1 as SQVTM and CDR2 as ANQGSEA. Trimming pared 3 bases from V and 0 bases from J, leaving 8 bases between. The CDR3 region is CSVEQRMNTEAFF. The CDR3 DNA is TGCAGCGTTGAGCAGAGAATGAACACTGAAGCTTTCTTT.

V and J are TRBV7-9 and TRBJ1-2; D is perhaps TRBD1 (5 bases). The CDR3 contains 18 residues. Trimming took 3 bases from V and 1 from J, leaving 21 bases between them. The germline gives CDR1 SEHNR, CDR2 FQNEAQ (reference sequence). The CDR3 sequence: CASSFTGGEVGFNYGYTF. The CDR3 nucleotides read TGTGCCAGCAGCTTTACCGGGGGGGAGGTCGGGTTTAACTATGGCTACACCTTC.

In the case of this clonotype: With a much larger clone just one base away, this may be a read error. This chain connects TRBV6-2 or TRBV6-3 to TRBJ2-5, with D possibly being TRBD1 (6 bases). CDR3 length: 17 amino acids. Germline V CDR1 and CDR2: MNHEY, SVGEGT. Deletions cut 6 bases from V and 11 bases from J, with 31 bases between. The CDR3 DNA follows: TGTGCCAGCAGGGGGTACATTGGCCGGGACACAAACAATGAGCAGTACTTC. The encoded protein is CASRGYIGRDTNNEQYF.

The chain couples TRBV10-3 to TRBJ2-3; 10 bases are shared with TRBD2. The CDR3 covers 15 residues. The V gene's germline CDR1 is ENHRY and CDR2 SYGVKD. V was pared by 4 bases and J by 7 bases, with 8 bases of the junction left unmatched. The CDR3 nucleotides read TGTGCCATCAGTGGAGGGAGCGGGGGGGCCTATACGCAGTATTTT. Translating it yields CAISGGSGGAYTQYF.

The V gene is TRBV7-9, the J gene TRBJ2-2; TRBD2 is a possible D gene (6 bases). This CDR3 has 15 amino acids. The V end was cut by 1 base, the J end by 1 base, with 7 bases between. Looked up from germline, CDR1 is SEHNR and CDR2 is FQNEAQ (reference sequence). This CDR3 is CASSLGLGNTGELFF. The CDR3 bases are TGTGCCAGCAGCTTAGGACTAGGGAACACCGGGGAGCTGTTTTTT. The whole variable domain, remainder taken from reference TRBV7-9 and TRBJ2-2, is DTGVSQNPRHKITKRGQNVTFRCDPISEHNRLYWYRQTLGQGPEFLTYFQNEAQLEKSRLLSDRFSAERPKGSFSTLEIQRTEQGDSAMYLCASSLGLGNTGELFFGEGSRLTVL.

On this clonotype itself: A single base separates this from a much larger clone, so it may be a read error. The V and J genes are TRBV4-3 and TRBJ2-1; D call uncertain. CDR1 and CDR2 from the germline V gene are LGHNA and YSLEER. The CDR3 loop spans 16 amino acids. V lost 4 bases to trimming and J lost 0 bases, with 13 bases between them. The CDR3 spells CASSRDAGDSYNEQFF. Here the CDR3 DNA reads TGCGCCAGCAGCCGCGATGCAGGAGACTCCTACAATGAGCAGTTCTTC.

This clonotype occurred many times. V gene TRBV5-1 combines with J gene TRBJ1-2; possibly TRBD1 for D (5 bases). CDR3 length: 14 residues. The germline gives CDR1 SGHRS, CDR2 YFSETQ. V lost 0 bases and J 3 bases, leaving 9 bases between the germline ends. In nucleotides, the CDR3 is TGCGCCAGCAGCTTGGAGAGGGGAGACTATGGCTACACCTTC. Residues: CASSLERGDYGYTF.

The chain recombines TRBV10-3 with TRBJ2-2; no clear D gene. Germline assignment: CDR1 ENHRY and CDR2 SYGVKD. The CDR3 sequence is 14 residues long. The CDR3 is CVSRPGPYTGELFF. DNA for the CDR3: TGTGTCAGCAGACCGGGCCCTTACACCGGGGAGCTGTTTTTT.

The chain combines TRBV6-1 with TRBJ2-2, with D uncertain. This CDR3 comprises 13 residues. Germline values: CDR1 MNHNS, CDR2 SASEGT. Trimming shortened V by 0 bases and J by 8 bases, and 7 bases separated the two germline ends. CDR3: CASSEALPGELFF. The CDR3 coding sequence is TGTGCCAGCAGTGAAGCCCTCCCGGGGGAGCTGTTTTTT.

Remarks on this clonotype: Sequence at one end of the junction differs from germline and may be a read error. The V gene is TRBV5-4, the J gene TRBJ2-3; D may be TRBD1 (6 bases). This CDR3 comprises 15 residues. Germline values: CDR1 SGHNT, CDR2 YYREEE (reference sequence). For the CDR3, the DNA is TGTGCCAGCAGCTTGGCCGGACAGATCACAGATACGCGGTATTTT. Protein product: CASSLAGQITDTRYF.

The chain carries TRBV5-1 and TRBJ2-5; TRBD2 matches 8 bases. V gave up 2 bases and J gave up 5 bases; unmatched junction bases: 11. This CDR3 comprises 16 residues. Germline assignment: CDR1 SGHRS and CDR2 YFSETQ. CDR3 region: CASSFVIRGGHETQYF. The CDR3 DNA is TGCGCCAGCAGCTTTGTCATCCGGGGGGGCCATGAGACCCAGTACTTC. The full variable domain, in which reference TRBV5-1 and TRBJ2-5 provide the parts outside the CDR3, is KAGVTQTPRYLIKTRGQQVTLSCSPISGHRSVSWYQQTPGQGLQFLFEYFSETQRNKGNFPGRFSGRQFSNSRSEMNVSTLELGDSALYLCASSFVIRGGHETQYFGPGTRLLVL.

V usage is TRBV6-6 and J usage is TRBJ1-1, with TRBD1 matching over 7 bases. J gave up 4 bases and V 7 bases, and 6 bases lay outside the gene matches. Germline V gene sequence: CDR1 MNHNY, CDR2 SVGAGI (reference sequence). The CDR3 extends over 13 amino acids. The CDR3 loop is CASNQGGTTEAFF. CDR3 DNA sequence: TGTGCCAGCAACCAAGGGGGCACCACTGAAGCTTTCTTT.